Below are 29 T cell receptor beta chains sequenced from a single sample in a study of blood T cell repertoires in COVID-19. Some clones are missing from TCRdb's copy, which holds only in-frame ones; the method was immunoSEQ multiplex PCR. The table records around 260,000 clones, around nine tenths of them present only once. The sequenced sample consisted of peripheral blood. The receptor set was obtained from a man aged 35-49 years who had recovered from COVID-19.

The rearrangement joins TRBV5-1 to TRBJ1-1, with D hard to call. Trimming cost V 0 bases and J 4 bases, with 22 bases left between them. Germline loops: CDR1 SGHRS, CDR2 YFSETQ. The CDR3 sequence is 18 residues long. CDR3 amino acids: CASSLGPGLGRMITEAFF. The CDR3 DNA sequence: TGCGCCAGCAGCTTGGGACCTGGCTTGGGCAGAATGATCACTGAAGCTTTCTTT.

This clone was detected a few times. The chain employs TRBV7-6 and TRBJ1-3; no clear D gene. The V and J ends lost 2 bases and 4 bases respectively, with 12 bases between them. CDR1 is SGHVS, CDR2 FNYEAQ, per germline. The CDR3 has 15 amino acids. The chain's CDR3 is CASSLIYGRGNTIYF. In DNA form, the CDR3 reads TGTGCCAGCAGCTTAATTTATGGCAGAGGAAACACCATATATTTT.

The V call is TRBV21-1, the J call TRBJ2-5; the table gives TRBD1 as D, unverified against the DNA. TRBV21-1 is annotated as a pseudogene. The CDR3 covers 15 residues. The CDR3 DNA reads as TGTGCCAGCAGCAACACTCAGGGGGTTCAAGAGACCCAGTACTTC. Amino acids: CASSNTQGVQETQYF.

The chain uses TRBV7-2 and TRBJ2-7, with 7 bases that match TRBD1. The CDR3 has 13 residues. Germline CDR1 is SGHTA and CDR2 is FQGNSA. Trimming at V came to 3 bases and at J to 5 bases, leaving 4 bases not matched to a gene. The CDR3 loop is CASSLDRSDEQYF. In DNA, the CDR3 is TGTGCCAGCAGCTTGGACAGGTCCGACGAGCAGTACTTC.

CDR3 nucleotide sequence: TGTGCCAGCAGTTTATGGAGGGGGGGACCCCAAGAGACCCAGTACTTC. Amino acids: CASSLWRGGPQETQYF. The chain joins TRBV27 to TRBJ2-5, with TRBD2 as a possible D gene (7 bases). This CDR3 contains 16 residues. The germline CDR1 and CDR2 sequences are MNHEY and SMNVEV (reference sequence). Trimming shortened V by 1 base and J by 1 base, and 13 bases separated the two germline ends.

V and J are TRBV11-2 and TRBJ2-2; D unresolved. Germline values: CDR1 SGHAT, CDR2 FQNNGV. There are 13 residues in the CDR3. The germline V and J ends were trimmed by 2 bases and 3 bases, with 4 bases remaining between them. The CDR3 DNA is TGTGCCAGCAGCTTAATAGACACCGGGGAGCTGTTTTTT. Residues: CASSLIDTGELFF.

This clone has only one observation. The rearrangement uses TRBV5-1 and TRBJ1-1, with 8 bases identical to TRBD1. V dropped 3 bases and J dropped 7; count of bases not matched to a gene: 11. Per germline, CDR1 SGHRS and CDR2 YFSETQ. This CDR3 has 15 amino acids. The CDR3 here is CASSYEGQVSIEAFF. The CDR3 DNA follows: TGCGCCAGCAGCTATGAGGGACAGGTGTCTATTGAAGCTTTCTTT.

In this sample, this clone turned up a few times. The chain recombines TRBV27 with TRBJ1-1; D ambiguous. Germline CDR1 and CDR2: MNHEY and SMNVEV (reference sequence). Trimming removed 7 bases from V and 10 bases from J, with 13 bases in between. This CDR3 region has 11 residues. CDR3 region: CASTLDGRAFF. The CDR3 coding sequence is TGTGCCAGCACACTGGACGGGAGAGCTTTCTTT.

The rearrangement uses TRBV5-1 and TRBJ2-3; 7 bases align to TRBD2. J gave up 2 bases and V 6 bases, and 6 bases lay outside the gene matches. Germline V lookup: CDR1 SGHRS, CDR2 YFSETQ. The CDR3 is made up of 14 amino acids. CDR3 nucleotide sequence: TGCGCCAGCACGGCTAGCGGCTACACAGATACGCAGTATTTT. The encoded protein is CASTASGYTDTQYF.

CDR3 amino acids: CASSPGTAYEQYF. CDR3 in DNA: TGTGCCAGCAGTCCCGGGACAGCCTACGAGCAGTACTTC. The chain links TRBV27 to TRBJ2-7, with TRBD1 identical over 7 bases. The CDR3 covers 13 residues. Germline trimming cut 5 bases from V and 2 bases from J; bases unmatched to any gene: 3. CDR1 and CDR2 from the germline V gene are MNHEY and SMNVEV (reference sequence).

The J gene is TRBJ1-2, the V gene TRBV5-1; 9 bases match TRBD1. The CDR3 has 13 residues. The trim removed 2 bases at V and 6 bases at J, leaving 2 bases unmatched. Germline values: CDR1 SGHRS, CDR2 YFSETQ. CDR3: CASSFRTGDGYTF. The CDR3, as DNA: TGCGCCAGCAGCTTCCGGACAGGGGATGGCTACACCTTC.

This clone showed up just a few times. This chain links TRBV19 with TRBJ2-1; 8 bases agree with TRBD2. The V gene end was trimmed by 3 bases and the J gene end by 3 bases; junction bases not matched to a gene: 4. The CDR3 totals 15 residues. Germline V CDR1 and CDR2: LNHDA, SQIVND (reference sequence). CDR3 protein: CASSMTGGDYNEQFF. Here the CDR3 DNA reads TGTGCCAGTAGTATGACGGGGGGGGACTACAATGAGCAGTTCTTC.

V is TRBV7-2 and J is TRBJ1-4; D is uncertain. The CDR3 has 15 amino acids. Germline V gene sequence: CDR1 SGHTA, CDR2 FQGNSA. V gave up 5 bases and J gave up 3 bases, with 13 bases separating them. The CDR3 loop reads CASSQIGVANEKLFF. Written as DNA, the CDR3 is TGTGCCAGCAGCCAAATCGGGGTGGCTAATGAAAAACTGTTTTTT.

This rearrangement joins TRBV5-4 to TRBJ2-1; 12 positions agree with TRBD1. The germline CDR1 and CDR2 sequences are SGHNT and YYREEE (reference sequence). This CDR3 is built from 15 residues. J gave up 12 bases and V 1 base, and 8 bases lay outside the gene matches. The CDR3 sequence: CASSLLGQGAPRQFF. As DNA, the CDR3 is TGTGCCAGCAGCTTGTTGGGACAGGGGGCTCCTAGGCAGTTCTTC.

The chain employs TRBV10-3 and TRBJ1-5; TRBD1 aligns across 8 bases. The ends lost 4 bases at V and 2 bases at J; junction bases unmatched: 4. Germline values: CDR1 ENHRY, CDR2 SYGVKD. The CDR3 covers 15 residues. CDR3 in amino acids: CAISATGEGNQPQHF. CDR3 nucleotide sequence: TGTGCCATCAGTGCGACAGGGGAAGGCAATCAGCCCCAGCATTTT.

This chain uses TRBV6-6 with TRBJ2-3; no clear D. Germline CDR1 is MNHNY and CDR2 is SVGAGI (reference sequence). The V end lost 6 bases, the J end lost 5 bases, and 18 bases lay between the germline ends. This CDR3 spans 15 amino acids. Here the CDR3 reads CASRLSTIGGDTQYF. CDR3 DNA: TGTGCCAGCAGGCTCAGTACTATAGGCGGAGATACGCAGTATTTT.

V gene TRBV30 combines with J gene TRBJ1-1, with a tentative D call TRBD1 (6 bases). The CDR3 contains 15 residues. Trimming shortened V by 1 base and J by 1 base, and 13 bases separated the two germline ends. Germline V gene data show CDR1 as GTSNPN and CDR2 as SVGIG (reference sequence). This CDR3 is CAWSALGTRNTEAFF. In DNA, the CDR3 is TGTGCCTGGAGTGCTCTGGGGACAAGGAACACTGAAGCTTTCTTT.

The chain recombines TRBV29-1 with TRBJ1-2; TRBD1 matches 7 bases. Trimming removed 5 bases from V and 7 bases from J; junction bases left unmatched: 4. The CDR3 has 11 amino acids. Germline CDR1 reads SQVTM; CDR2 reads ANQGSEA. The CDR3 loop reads CSVMTGIGYTF. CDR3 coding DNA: TGCAGCGTTATGACAGGGATTGGCTACACCTTC.

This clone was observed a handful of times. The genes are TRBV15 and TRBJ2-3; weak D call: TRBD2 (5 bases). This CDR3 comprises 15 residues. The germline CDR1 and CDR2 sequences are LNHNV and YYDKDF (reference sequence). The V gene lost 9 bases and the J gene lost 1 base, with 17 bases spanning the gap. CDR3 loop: CATSRRSSGTDTQYF. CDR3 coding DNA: TGTGCCACATCTAGGAGGTCAAGTGGCACAGATACGCAGTATTTT.

CDR3 coding DNA: TGTGCCAGCAGCCGCGCCGGGAAGCAGTACTTC. Protein: CASSRAGKQYF. This chain uses TRBV11-2 with TRBJ2-7, with D maybe TRBD2 (5 bases). Per germline, CDR1 SGHAT and CDR2 FQNNGV. Trimming took off 5 bases at V and 8 bases at J, with 10 bases between the two ends. The CDR3 consists of 11 residues.

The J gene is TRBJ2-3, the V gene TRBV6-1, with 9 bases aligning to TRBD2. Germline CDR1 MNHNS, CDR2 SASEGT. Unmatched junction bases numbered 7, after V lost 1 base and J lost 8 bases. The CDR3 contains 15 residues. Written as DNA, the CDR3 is TGTGCCAGCAGTGAAGGGATAGCGGGAGATGGTACGCAGTATTTT. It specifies CASSEGIAGDGTQYF.

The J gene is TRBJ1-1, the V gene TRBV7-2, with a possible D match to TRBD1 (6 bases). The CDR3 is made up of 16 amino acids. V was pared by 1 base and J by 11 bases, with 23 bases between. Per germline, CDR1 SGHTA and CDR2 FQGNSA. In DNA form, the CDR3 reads TGTGCCAGCAGCTTAGATAGCGTTTGGGCAGGGGCCAATGCTTTCTTT. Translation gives CASSLDSVWAGANAFF.

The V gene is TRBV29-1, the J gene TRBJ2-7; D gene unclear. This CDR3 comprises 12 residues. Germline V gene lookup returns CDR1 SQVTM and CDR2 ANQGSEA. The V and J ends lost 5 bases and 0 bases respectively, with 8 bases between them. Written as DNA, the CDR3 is TGCAGCGTTAGTCAGGACTCCTACGAGCAGTACTTC. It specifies CSVSQDSYEQYF.

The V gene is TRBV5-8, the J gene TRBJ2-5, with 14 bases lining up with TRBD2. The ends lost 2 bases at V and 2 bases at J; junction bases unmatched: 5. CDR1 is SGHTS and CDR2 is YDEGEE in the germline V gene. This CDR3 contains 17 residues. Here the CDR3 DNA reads TGTGCCAGCAGCTTAGGACTAGCGGGGGGATCGCAAGAGACCCAGTACTTC. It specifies CASSLGLAGGSQETQYF.

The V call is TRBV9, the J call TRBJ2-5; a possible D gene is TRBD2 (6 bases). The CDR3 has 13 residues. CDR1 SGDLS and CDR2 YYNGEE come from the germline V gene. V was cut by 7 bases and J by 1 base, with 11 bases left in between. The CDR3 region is CASGIGGQETQYF. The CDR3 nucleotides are TGTGCCAGCGGCATCGGGGGCCAAGAGACCCAGTACTTC.

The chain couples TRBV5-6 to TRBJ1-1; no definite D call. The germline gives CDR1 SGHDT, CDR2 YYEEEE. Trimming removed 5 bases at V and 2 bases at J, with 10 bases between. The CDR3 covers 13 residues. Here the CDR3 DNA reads TGTGCCAGCAGGAGCACAGTCAACACTGAAGCTTTCTTT. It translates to CASRSTVNTEAFF.

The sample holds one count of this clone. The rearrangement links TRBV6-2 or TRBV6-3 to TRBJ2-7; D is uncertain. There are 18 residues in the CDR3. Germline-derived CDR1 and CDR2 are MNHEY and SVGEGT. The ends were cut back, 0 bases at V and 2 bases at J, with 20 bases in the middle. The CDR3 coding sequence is TGTGCCAGCAGTTACTCGATCAAGCCATCGGTGGGCACCTACGAGCAGTACTTC. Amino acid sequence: CASSYSIKPSVGTYEQYF.

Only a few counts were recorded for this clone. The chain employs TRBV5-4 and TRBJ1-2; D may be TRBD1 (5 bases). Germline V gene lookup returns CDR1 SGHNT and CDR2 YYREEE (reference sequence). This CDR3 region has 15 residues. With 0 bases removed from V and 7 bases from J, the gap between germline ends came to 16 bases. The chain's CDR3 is CASSLGNRGVSGYTF. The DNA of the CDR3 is TGTGCCAGCAGCTTGGGTAATCGGGGGGTTTCTGGCTACACCTTC.

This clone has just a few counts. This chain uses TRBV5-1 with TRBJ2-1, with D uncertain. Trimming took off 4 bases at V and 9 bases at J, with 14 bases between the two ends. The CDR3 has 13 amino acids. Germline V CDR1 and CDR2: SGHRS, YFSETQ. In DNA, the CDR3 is TGCGCCAGCAGCCTGAACCTCCAGGTTGAGCAGTTCTTC. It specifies CASSLNLQVEQFF.